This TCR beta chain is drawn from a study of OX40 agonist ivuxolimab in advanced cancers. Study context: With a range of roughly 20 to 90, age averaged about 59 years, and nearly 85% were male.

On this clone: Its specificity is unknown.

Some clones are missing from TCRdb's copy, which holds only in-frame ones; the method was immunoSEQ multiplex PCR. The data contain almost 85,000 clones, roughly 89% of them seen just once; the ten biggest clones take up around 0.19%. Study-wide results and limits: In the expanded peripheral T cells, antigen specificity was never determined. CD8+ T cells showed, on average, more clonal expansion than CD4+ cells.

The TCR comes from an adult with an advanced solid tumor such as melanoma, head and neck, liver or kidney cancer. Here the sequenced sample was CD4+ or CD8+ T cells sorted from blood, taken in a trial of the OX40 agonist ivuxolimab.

The CDR3 loop is CASNLRGGANTGELFF. The CDR3 DNA reads TGTGCCAGCAACCTCCGCGGGGGGGCGAACACCGGGGAGCTGTTTTTT. The rearrangement uses TRBV7-3 and TRBJ2-2; 9 bases align to TRBD2. Trimming cost V 7 bases and J 0 bases; bases outside gene matches: 6. CDR1 and CDR2 (germline): SGHTA, FQGTGA. The CDR3 is 16 residues long.